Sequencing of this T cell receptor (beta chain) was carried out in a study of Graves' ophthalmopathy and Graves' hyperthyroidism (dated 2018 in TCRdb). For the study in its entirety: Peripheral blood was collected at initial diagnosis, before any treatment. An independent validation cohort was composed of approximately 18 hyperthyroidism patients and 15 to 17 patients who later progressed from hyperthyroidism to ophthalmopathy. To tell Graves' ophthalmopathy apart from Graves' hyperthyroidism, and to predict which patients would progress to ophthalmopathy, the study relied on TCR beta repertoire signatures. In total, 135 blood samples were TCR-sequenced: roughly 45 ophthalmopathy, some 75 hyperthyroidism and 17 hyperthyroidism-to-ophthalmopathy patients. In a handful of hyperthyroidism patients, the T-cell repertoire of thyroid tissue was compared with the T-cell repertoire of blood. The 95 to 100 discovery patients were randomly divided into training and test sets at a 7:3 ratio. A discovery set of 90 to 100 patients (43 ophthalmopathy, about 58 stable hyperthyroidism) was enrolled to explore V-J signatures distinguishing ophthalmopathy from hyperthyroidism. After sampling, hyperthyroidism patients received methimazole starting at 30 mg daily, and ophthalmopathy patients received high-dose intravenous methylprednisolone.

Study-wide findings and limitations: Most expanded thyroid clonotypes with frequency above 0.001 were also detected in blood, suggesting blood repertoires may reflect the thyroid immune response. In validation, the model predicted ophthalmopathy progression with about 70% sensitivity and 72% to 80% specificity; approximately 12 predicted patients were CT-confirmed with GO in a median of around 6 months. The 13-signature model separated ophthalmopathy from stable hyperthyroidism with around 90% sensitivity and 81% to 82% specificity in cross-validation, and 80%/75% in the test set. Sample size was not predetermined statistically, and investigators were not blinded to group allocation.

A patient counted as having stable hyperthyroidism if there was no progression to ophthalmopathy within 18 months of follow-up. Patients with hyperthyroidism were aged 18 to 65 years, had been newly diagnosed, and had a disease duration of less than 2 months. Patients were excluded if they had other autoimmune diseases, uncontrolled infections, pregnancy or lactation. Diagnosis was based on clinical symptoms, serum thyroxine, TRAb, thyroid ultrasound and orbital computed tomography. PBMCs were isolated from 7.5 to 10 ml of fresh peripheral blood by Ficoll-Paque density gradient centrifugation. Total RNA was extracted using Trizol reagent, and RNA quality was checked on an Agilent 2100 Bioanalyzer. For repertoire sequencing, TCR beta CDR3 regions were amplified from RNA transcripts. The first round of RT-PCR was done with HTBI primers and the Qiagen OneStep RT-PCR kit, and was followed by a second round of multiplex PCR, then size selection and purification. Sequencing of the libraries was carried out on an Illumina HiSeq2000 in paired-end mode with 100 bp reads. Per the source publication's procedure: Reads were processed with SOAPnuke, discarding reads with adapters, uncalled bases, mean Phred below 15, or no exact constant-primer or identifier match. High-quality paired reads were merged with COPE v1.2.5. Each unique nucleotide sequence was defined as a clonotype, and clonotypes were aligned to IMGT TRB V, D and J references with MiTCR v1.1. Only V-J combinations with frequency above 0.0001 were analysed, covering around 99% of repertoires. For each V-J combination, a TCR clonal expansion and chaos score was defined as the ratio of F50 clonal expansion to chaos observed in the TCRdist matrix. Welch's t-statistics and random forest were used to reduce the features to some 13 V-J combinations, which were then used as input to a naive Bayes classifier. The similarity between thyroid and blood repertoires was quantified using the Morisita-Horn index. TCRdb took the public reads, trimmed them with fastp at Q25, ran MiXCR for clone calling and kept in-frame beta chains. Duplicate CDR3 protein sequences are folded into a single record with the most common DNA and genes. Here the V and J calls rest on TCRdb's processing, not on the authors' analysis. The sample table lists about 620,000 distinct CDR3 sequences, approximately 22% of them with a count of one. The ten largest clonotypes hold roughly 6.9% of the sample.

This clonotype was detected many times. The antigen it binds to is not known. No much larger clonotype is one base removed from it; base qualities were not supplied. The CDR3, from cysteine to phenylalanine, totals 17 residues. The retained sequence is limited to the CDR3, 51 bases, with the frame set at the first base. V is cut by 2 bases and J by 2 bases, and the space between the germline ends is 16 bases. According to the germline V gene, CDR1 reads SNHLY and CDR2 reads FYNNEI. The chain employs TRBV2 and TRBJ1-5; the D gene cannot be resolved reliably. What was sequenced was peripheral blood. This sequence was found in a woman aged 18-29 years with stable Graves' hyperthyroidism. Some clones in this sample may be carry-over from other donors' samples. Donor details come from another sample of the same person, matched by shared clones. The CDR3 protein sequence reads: CASSESQDQRGNQPQHF. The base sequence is TGTGCCAGCAGTGAAAGTCAGGACCAAAGGGGCAATCAGCCCCAGCATTTT.